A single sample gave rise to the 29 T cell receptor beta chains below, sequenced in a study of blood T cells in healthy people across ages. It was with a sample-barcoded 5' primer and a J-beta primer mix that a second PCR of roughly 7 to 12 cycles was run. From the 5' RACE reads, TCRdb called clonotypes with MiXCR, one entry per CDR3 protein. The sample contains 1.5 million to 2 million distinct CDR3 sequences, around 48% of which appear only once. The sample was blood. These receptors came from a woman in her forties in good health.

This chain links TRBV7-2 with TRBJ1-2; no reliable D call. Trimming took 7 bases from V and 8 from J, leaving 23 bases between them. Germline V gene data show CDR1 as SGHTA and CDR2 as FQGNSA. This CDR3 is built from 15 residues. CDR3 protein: CASTLSMGQLYGYTF. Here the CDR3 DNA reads TGTGCCAGCACCCTTAGTATGGGCCAGCTCTACGGCTACACCTTC.

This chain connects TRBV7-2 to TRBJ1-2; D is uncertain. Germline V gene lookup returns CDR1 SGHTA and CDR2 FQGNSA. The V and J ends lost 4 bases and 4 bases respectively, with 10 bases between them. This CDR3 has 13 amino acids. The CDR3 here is CASSYFRSYGYTF. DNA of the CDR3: TGTGCCAGCAGCTACTTCAGGTCCTATGGCTACACCTTC.

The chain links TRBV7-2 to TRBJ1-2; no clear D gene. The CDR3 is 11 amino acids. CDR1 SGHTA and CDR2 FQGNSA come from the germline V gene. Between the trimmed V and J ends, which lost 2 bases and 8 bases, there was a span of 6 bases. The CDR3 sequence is CASSLTWGYTF. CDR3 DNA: TGTGCCAGCAGCTTAACTTGGGGCTACACCTTC.

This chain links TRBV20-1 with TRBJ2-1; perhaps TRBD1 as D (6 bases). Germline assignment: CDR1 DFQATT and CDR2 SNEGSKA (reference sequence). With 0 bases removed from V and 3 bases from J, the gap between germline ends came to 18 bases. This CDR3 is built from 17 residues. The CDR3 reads CSARDPLTGTNYNEQFF. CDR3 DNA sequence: TGCAGTGCTAGAGATCCATTAACCGGGACAAACTACAATGAGCAGTTCTTC.

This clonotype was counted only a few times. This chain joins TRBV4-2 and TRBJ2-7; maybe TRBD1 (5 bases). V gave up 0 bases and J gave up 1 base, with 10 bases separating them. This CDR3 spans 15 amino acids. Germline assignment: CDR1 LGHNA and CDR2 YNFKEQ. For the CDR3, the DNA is TGTGCCAGCAGCCAAGACGCAGGGTGGTCCTACGAGCAGTACTTC. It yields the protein CASSQDAGWSYEQYF.

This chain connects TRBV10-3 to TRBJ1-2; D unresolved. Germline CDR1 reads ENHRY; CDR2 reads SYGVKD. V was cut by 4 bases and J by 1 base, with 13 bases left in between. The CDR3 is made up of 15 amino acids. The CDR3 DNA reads TGTGCCATCAGTGCGGACTCTGGCTTTAACTATGGCTACACCTTC. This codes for CAISADSGFNYGYTF.

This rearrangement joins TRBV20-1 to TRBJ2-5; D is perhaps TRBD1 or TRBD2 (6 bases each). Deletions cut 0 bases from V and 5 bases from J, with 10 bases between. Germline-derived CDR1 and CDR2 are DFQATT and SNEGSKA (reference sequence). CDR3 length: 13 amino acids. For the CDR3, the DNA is TGCAGTGCTAGAGAGTCGGGGGCCGAGACCCAGTACTTC. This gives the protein CSARESGAETQYF.

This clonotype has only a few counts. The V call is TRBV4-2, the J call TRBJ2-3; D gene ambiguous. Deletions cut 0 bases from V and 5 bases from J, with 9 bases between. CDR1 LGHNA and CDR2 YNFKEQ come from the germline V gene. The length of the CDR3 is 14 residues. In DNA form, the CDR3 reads TGTGCCAGCAGCCAAGAGAAAAGAGGAGATACGCAGTATTTT. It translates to CASSQEKRGDTQYF.

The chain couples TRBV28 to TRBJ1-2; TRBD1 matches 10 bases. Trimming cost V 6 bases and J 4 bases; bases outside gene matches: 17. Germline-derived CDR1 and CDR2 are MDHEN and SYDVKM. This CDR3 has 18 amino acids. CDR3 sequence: CASSEFRDRGPFGYGYTF. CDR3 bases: TGTGCCAGCAGCGAATTCCGGGACAGGGGTCCTTTCGGCTATGGCTACACCTTC.

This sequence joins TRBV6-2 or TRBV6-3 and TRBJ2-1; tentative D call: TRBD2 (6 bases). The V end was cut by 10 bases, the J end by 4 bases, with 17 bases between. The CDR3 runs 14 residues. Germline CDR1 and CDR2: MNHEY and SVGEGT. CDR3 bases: TGTGCCACCTTCCATGGCGGGGTATACAATGAGCAGTTCTTC. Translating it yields CATFHGGVYNEQFF.

CDR3: CASSYRVTGELFF. The CDR3 nucleotides read TGTGCCAGCAGCTACAGGGTAACCGGGGAGCTGTTTTTT. The chain recombines TRBV11-2 with TRBJ2-2, with D perhaps matching TRBD1 (6 bases). The CDR3 contains 13 residues. Germline CDR1 SGHAT, CDR2 FQNNGV. V lost 4 bases and J lost 5, with 8 bases in between.

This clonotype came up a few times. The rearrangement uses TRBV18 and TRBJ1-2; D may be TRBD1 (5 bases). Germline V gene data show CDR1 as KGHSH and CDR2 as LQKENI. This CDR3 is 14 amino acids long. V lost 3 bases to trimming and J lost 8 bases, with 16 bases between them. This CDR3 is CASSPLRGTDGYTF. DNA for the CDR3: TGTGCCAGCTCACCTCTTCGGGGGACGGACGGCTACACCTTC.

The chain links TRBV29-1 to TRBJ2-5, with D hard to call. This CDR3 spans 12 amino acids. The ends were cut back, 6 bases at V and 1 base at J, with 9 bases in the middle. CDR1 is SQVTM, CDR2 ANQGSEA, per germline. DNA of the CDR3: TGCAGCGTAAACCCTTTCCAAGAGACCCAGTACTTC. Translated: CSVNPFQETQYF.

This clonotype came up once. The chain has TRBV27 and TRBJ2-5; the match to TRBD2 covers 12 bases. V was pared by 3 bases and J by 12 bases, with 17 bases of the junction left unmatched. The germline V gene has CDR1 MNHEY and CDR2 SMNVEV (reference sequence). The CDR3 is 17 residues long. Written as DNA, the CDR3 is TGTGCCAGCAGTTTTGATGCCCCGACTAGCGGGGGAGGTGGAGAGTACTTC. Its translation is CASSFDAPTSGGGGEYF.

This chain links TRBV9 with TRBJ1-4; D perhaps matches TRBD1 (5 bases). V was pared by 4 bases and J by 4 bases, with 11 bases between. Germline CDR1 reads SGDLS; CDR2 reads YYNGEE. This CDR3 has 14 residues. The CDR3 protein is CASSTRDYNEKLFF. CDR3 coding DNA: TGTGCCAGCAGCACCCGGGACTATAATGAAAAACTGTTTTTT.

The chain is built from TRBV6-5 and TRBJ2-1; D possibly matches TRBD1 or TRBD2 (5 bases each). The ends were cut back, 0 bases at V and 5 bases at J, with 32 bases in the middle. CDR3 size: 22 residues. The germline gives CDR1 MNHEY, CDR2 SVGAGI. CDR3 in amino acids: CASSYSHSGRIGRRRSNNEQFF. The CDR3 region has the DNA TGTGCCAGCAGTTACTCTCATTCGGGACGGATCGGTAGGCGGAGGTCCAACAATGAGCAGTTCTTC.

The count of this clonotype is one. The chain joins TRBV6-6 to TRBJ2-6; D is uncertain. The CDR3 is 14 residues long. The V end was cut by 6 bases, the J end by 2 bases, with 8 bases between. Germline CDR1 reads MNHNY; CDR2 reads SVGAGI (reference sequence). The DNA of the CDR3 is TGTGCCAGCAGACGCAGTCCTGGGGCCAACGTCCTGACTTTC. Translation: CASRRSPGANVLTF.

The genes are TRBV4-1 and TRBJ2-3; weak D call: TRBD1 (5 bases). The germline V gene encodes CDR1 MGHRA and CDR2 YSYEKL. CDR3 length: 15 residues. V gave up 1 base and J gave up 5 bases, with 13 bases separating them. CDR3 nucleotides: TGCGCCAGCAGCCAAGTGGACATAGCAAGAGATACGCAGTATTTT. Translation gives CASSQVDIARDTQYF.

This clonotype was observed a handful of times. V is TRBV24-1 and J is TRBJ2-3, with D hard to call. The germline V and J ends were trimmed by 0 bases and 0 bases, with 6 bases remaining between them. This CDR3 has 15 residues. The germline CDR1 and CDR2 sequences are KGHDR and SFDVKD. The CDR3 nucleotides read TGTGCCACCAGTGATTTGCAAGACAGCACAGATACGCAGTATTTT. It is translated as CATSDLQDSTDTQYF.

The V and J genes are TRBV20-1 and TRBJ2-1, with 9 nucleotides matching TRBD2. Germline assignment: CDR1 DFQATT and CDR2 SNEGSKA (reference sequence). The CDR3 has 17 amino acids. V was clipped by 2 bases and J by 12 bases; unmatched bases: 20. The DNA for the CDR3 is TGCAGTGCTAGACCCTTACCGCTTAGCGGGGGTAAGGGTGGGCAGTTCTTC. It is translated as CSARPLPLSGGKGGQFF.

The DNA for the CDR3 is TGTGCCAGCAGCTTAAGCGGGGCCCCTAGCACAGATACGCAGTATTTT. As protein: CASSLSGAPSTDTQYF. The chain carries TRBV7-8 and TRBJ2-3, with 7 bases that match TRBD2. The V gene's germline CDR1 is SGHVS and CDR2 FQNEAQ. The CDR3 length is 16 residues. V lost 2 bases to trimming and J lost 0 bases; unmatched junction nucleotides: 5.

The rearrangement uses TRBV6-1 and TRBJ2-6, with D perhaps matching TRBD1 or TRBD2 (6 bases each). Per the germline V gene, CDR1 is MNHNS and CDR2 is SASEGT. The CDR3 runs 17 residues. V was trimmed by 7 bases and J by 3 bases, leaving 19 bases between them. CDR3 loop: CASTKRPGASGANVLTF. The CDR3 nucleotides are TGTGCCAGCACCAAAAGGCCGGGGGCTAGTGGGGCCAACGTCCTGACTTTC.

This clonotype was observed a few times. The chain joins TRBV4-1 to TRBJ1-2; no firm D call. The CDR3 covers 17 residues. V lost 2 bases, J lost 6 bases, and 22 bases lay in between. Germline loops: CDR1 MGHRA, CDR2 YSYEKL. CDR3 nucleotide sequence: TGCGCCAGCAGCCAAACCCTCCTTGTTGGAGAGTGGAATGGCTACACCTTC. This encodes CASSQTLLVGEWNGYTF.

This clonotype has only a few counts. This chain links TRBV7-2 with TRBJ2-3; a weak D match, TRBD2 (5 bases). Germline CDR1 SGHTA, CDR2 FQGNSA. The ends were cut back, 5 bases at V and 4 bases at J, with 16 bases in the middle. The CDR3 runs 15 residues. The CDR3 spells CASSAPLLGSDTQYF. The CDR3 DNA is TGTGCCAGCAGCGCTCCCCTACTAGGCTCAGATACGCAGTATTTT.

In nucleotides, the CDR3 is TGTGCCAGCAGACCGAGTACAGGGGACACCGGGGAGCTGTTTTTT. Protein: CASRPSTGDTGELFF. The chain joins TRBV7-2 to TRBJ2-2; 7 bases map to TRBD1. This CDR3 region has 15 residues. V lost 6 bases, J lost 3 bases, and 7 bases stayed unmatched. Germline V gene data show CDR1 as SGHTA and CDR2 as FQGNSA.

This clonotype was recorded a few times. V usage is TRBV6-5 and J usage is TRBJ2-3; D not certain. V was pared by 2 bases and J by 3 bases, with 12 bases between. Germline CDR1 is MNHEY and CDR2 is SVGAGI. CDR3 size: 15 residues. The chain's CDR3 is CASSYDTAGTDTQYF. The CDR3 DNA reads TGTGCCAGCAGTTACGACACCGCTGGGACAGATACGCAGTATTTT.

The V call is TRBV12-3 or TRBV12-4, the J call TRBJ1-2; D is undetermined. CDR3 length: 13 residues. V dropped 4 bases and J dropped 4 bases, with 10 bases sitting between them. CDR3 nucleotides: TGTGCCAGCAGTTACGAGACGGTCTATGGCTACACCTTC. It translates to CASSYETVYGYTF.

CDR3 DNA: TGTGCCAGCAGTTTCGGGGGAGAGGGCACTGAAGCTTTCTTT. Translated: CASSFGGEGTEAFF. V usage is TRBV12-3 or TRBV12-4 and J usage is TRBJ1-1, with D possibly being TRBD1 (5 bases). This CDR3 contains 14 residues. Deletions cut 3 bases from V and 4 bases from J, with 12 bases between.

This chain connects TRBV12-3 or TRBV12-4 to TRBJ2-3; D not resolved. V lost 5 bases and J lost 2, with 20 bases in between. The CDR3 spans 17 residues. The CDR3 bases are TGTGCCAGCAGTCCACAGACAAACAGCGTCAACACAGATACGCAGTATTTT. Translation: CASSPQTNSVNTDTQYF.